This T cell receptor (beta chain) originates from a study of blood T cell repertoires in COVID-19. About the research overall: There were acute and convalescent COVID-19 samples, and they came from the United States, Italy and Spain. The analysed material was cDNA or gDNA that came from T cells, B-cell-depleted T cells, or PBMCs.

Authors' processing steps: Cell counts per sample came from amplifying reference gene primers. Sequenced by immunoSEQ multiplex PCR; TCRdb stores in-frame clones only, minus some. Clonal size and the V and J genes are those of that table, whereas D and trimming came from the DNA. The table has more than 85,000 clones, 60% to 80% seen once. Trimming shortened V by 3 bases and J by 5 bases, and 6 bases separated the two germline ends. The CDR3 length is 11 residues. The V gene's germline CDR1 is DFQATT and CDR2 SNEGSKA (reference sequence). The sequence was collected from a woman in her forties or fifties with acute or convalescent COVID-19. The chain recombines TRBV20-1 with TRBJ2-3, with no clear D. The specimen sequenced was peripheral blood. The CDR3 is CSASPGDTQYF. CDR3 nucleotides: TGCAGTGCTAGTCCCGGAGATACGCAGTATTTT.